This paragraph covers one T cell receptor beta chain sequence. The antigen remains undetermined. The data stem from a study of cytomegalovirus exposure and HLA in healthy donors. Whole-study context: Some 85 million unique TCRs, all from HLA-typed donors, were included in an early release of the data.

The primer mix had 60 Vbeta and 13 Jbeta primers. Produced via immunoSEQ multiplex PCR; TCRdb's table is partial and in-frame only. The sample lists roughly 170,000 clones, 84% occurring once. Study results and caveats: The authors listed 150 or so TCR beta chains as cytomegalovirus-associated. The dataset shows that most TCR sequences were rare, while some public TCRs occurred in many donors.

Healthy bone marrow donors made up the donor group. The CDR3 length is 14 residues. V trimming: 5 bases; J trimming: 6 bases; junction bases outside the gene matches: 8. CDR1 is SGDLS and CDR2 is YYNGEE in the germline V gene. The sequence derives from a girl aged 2-10 years in good health and CMV-seropositive. Specimen: PBMCs. The chain links TRBV9 to TRBJ2-7; 10 nucleotides line up with TRBD1. The chain's CDR3 is CASSAGTGDREQYF. DNA for the CDR3: TGTGCCAGCAGTGCCGGGACAGGGGATCGCGAGCAGTACTTC.